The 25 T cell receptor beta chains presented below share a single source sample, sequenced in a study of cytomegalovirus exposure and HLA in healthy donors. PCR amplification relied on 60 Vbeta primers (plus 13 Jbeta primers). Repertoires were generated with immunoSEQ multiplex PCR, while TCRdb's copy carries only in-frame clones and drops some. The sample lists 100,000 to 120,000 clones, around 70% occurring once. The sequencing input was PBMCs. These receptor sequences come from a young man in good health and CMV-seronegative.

CDR3 in DNA: TGTGCCAGTAGTATAGGCTCGCGGAGCGTAGGCACAGATACGCAGTATTTT. Translating gives CASSIGSRSVGTDTQYF. The genes are TRBV19 and TRBJ2-3; D is undetermined. There are 17 residues in the CDR3. CDR1 LNHDA and CDR2 SQIVND come from the germline V gene (reference sequence). The V end lost 1 base, the J end lost 1 base, and 15 bases lay between the germline ends.

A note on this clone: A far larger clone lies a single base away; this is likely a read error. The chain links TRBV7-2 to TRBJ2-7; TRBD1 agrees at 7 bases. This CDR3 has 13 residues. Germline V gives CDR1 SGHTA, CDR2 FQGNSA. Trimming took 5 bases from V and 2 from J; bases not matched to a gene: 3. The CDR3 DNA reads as TGTGCCAGCAGCCAGGGACAGACCTACGAGCAGTACTTC. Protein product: CASSQGQTYEQYF.

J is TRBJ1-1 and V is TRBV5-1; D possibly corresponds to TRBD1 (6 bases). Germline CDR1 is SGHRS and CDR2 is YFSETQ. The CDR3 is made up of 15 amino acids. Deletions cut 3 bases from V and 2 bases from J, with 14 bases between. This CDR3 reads CASSWTDRPNTEAFF. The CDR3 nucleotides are TGCGCCAGCAGCTGGACGGACAGACCTAACACTGAAGCTTTCTTT.

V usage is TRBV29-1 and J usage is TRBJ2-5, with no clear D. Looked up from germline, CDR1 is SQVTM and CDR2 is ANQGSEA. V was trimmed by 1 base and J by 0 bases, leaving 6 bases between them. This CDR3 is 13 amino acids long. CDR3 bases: TGCAGCGTTGAAGCCAGTAACCAAGAGACCCAGTACTTC. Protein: CSVEASNQETQYF. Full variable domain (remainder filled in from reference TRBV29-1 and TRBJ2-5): SAVISQKPSRDICQRGTSLTIQCQVDSQVTMMFWYRQQPGQSLTLIATANQGSEATYESGFVIDKFPISRPNLTFSTLTVSNMSPEDSSIYLCSVEASNQETQYFGPGTRLLVL.

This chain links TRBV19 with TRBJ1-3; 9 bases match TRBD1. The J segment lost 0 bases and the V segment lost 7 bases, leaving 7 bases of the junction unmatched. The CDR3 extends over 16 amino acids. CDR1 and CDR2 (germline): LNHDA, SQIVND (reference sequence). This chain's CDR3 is CASTADRGSSGNTIYF. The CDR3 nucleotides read TGTGCCAGTACCGCGGACAGGGGCTCCTCTGGAAACACCATATATTTT.

CDR3 amino acids: CASSQTGVGTEAFF. The CDR3 DNA reads as TGTGCCAGCAGCCAAACAGGGGTGGGTACTGAAGCTTTCTTT. This chain joins TRBV11-2 and TRBJ1-1, with 7 bases identical to TRBD1. V lost 5 bases to trimming and J lost 5 bases; unmatched junction nucleotides: 8. Germline lookup yields CDR1 SGHAT and CDR2 FQNNGV. CDR3 length: 14 amino acids.

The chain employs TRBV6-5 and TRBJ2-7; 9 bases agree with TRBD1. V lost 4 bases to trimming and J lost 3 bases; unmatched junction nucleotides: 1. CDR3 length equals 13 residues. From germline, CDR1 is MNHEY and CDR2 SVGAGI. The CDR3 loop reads CASSSTGGYEQYF. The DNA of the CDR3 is TGTGCCAGCAGTTCGACAGGGGGCTACGAGCAGTACTTC.

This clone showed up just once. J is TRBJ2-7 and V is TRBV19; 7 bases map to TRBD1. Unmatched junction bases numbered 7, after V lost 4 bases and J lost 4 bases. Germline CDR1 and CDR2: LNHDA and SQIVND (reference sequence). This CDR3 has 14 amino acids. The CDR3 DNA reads TGTGCCAGTAGTACGGGACAGATTACTTACGAGCAGTACTTC. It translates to CASSTGQITYEQYF.

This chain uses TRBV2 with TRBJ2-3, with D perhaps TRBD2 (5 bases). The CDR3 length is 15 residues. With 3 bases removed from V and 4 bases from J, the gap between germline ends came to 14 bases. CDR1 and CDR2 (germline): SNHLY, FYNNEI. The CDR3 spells CASSEIGSGPDTQYF. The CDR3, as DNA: TGTGCCAGCAGTGAGATAGGGAGTGGACCAGATACGCAGTATTTT. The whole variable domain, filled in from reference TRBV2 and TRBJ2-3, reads EPEVTQTPSHQVTQMGQEVILRCVPISNHLYFYWYRQILGQKVEFLVSFYNNEISEKSEIFDDQFSVERPDGSNFTLKIRSTKLEDSAMYFCASSEIGSGPDTQYFGPGTRLTVL.

For the CDR3, the DNA is TGTGCCTGGACTAGGGGGGGGAGTAAGGCAACTAATGAAAAACTGTTTTTT. Residues: CAWTRGGSKATNEKLFF. This chain uses TRBV30 with TRBJ1-4; D might be TRBD1 (6 bases). The CDR3 has 17 amino acids. V was trimmed by 4 bases and J by 0 bases, leaving 18 bases between them. Germline CDR1 reads GTSNPN; CDR2 reads SVGIG (reference sequence).

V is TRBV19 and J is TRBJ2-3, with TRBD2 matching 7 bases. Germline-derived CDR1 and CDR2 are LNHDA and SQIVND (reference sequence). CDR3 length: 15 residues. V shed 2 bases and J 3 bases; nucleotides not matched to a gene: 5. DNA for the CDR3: TGTGCCAGTAGTATATCCCAGGGAGGGACAGATACGCAGTATTTT. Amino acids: CASSISQGGTDTQYF. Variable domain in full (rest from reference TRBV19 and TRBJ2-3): DGGITQSPKYLFRKEGQNVTLSCEQNLNHDAMYWYRQDPGQGLRLIYYSQIVNDFQKGDIAEGYSVSREKKESFPLTVTSAQKNPTAFYLCASSISQGGTDTQYFGPGTRLTVL.

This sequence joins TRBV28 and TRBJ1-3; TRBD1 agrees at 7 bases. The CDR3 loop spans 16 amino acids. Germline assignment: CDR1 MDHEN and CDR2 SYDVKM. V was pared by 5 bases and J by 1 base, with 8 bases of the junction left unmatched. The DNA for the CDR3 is TGTGCCAGCAGTCGACCAAGGACAGGTTCTGGAAACACCATATATTTT. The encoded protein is CASSRPRTGSGNTIYF.

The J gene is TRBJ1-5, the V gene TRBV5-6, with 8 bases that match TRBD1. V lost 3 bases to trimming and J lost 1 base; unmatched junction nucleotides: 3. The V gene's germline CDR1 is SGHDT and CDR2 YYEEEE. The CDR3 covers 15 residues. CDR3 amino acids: CASSSWTGSNQPQHF. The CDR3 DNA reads TGTGCCAGCAGCTCGTGGACAGGGAGCAATCAGCCCCAGCATTTT.

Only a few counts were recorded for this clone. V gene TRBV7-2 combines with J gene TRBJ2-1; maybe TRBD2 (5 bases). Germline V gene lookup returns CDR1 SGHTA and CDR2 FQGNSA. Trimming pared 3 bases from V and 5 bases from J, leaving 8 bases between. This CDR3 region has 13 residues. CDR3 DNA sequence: TGTGCCAGCAGCTTCCGGGGAGACAATGAGCAGTTCTTC. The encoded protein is CASSFRGDNEQFF.

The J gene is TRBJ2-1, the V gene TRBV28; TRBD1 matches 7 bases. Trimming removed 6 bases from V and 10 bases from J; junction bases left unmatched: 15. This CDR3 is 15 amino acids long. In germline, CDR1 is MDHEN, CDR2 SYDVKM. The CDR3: CASSRRRQGDIEQFF. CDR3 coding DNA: TGTGCCAGCAGCCGCCGAAGACAGGGCGATATAGAGCAGTTCTTC. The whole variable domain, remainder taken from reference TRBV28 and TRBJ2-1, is DVKVTQSSRYLVKRTGEKVFLECVQDMDHENMFWYRQDPGLGLRLIYFSYDVKMKEKGDIPEGYSVSREKKERFSLILESASTNQTSMYLCASSRRRQGDIEQFFGPGTRLTVL.

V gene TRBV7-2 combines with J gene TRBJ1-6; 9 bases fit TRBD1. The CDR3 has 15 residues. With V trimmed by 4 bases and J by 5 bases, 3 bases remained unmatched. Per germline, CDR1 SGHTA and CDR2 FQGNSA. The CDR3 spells CASSWGDRDNSPLHF. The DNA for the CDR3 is TGTGCCAGCAGCTGGGGGGACAGGGATAATTCACCCCTCCACTTT.

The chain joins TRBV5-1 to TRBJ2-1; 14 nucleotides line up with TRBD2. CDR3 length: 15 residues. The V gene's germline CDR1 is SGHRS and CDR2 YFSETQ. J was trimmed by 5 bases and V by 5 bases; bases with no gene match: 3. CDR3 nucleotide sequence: TGCGCCAGCAGGGCGGGACTAGCGGGAGACAATGAGCAGTTCTTC. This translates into CASRAGLAGDNEQFF.

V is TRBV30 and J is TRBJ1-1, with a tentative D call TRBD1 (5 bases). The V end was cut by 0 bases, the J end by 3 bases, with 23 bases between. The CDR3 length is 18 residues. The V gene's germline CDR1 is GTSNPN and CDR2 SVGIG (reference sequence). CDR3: CAWSVQPQVEGRYTEAFF. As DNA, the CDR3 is TGTGCCTGGAGTGTACAACCCCAAGTGGAGGGGCGGTACACTGAAGCTTTCTTT.

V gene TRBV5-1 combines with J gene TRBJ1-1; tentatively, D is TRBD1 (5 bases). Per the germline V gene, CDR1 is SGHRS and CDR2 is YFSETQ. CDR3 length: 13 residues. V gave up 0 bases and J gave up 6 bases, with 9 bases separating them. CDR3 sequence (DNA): TGCGCCAGCAGCTTGGTCGGGGGGGCTGAAGCTTTCTTT. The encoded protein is CASSLVGGAEAFF.

CDR3 region: CASSPRWPGEQFF. In nucleotides, the CDR3 is TGCGCCAGCAGCCCACGCTGGCCTGGTGAGCAGTTCTTC. The chain recombines TRBV4-1 with TRBJ2-1; no clear D gene. The CDR3 runs to 13 residues. Germline assignment: CDR1 MGHRA and CDR2 YSYEKL. V lost 4 bases and J lost 9, with 13 bases in between.

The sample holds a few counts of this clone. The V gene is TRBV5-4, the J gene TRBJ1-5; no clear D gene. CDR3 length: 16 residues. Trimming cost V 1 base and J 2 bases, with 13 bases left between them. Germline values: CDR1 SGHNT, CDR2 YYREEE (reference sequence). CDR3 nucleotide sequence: TGTGCCAGCAGCTTGCGAGGCCCCGGTGGCAATCAGCCCCAGCATTTT. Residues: CASSLRGPGGNQPQHF.

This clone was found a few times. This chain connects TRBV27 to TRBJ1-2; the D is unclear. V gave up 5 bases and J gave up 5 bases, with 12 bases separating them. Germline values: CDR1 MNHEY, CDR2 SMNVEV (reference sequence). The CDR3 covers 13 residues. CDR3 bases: TGTGCCAGCAGTGCGGGTCGGGCTTATGGCTACACCTTC. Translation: CASSAGRAYGYTF.

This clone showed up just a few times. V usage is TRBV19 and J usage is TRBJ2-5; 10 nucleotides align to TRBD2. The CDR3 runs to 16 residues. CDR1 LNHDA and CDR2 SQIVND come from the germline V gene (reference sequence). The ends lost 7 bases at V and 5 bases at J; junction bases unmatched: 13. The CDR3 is CASTVGGLAGVETQYF. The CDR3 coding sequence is TGTGCCAGTACGGTAGGAGGCCTAGCGGGAGTGGAGACCCAGTACTTC.

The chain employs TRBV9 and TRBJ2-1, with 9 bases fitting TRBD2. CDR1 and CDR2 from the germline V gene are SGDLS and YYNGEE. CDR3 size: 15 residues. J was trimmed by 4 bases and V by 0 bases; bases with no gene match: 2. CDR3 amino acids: CASSVAAGGYNEQFF. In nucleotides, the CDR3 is TGTGCCAGCAGCGTAGCAGCGGGAGGTTACAATGAGCAGTTCTTC.

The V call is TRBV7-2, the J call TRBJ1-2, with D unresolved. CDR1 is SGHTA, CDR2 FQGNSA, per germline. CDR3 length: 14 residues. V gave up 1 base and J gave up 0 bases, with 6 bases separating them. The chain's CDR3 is CASSLVGANYGYTF. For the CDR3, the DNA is TGTGCCAGCAGCTTAGTCGGGGCTAACTATGGCTACACCTTC.